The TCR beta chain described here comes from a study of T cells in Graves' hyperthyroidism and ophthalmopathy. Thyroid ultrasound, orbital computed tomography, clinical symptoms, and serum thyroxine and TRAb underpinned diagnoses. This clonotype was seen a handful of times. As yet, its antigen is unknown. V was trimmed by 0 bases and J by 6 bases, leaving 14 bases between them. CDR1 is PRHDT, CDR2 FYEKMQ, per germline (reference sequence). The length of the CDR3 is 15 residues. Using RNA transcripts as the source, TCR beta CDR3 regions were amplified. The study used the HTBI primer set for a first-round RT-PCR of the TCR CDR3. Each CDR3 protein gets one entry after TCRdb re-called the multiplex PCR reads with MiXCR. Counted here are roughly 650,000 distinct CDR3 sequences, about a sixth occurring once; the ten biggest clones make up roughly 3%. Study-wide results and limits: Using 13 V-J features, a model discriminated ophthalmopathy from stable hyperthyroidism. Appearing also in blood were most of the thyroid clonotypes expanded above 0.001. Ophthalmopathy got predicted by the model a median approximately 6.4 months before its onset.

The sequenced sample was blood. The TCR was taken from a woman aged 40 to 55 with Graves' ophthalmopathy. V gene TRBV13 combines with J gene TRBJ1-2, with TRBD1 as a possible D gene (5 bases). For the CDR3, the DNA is TGTGCCAGCAGCTTAGGACGAGGGGCGGGTGATGGCTACACCTTC. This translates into CASSLGRGAGDGYTF. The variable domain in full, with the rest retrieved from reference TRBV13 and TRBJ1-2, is AAGVIQSPRHLIKEKRETATLKCYPIPRHDTVYWYQQGPGQDPQFLISFYEKMQSDKGSIPDRFSAQQFSDYHSELNMSSLELGDSALYFCASSLGRGAGDGYTFGSGTRLTVV.